This T cell receptor (beta chain) was identified in a study of OX40 agonist ivuxolimab in advanced cancers. Study background: Dose-escalation patients were diagnosed with hepatocellular carcinoma, melanoma, renal cell cancer or head and neck cancer.

The V end was cut by 5 bases, the J end by 7 bases, with 18 bases between. The CDR3 loop spans 14 amino acids. Looked up from germline, CDR1 is WSHSY and CDR2 is SAAADI. TCRdb's table, derived via immunoSEQ multiplex PCR, lists solely in-frame clones and lacks some. This table has about 50,000 clones, 84% appearing once. The sample was CD4+ or CD8+ T cells sorted from blood, taken in a trial of the OX40 agonist ivuxolimab. J is TRBJ2-7 and V is TRBV10-2; maybe TRBD1 (6 bases). The origin of this receptor is an adult with an advanced solid tumor such as melanoma, head and neck, liver or kidney cancer. CDR3 sequence reads: CASSTGSSAREQYF. In nucleotides, the CDR3 is TGCGCCAGCAGTACAGGGTCTTCGGCAAGGGAGCAGTACTTC.